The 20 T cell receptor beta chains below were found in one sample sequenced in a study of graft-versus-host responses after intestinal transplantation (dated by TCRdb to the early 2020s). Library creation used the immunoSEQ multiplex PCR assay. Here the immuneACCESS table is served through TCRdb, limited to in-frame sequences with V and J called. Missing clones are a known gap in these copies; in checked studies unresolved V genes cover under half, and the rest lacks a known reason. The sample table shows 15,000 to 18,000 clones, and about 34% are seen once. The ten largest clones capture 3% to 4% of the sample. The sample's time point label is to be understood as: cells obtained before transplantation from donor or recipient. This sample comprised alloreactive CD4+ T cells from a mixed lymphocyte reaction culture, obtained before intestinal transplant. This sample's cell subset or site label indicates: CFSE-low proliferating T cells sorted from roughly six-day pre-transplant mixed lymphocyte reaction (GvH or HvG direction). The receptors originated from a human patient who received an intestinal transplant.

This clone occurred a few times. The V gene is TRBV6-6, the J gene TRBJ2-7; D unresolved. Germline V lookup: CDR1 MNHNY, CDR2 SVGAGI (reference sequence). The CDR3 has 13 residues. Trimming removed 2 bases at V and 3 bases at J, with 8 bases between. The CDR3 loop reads CASSYPPGYEQYF. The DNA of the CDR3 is TGTGCCAGCAGTTACCCCCCGGGCTACGAGCAGTACTTC.

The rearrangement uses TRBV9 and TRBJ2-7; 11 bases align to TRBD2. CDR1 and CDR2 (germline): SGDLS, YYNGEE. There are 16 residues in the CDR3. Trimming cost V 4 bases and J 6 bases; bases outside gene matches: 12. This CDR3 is CASSPSLSGRGGEQYF. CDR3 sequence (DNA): TGTGCCAGCAGCCCTTCTCTTAGCGGGAGGGGTGGCGAGCAGTACTTC.

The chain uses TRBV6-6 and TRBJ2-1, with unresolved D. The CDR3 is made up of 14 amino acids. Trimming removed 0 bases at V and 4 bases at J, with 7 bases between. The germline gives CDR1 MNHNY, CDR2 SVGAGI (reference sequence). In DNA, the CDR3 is TGTGCCAGCAGTTACTCTGCCAGATACAATGAGCAGTTCTTC. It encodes CASSYSARYNEQFF.

This CDR3 is CASSQRTQSGLAGLDTDTQYF. The DNA for the CDR3 is TGTGCCAGCAGTCAGAGGACCCAATCGGGACTAGCGGGGTTAGACACAGATACGCAGTATTTT. V is TRBV27 and J is TRBJ2-3; 13 bases agree with TRBD2. The CDR3 is 21 residues long. J was trimmed by 2 bases and V by 5 bases; bases with no gene match: 19. Germline V lookup: CDR1 MNHEY, CDR2 SMNVEV (reference sequence).

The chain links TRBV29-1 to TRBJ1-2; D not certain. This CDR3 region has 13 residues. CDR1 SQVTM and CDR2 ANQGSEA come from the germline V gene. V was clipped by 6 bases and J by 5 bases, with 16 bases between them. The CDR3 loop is CSVLRAEGYGYTF. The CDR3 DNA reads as TGCAGCGTGTTAAGGGCCGAGGGATATGGCTACACCTTC.

The CDR3 loop reads CASRARTASTSMNTEAFF. Written as DNA, the CDR3 is TGTGCCAGCAGGGCACGGACAGCCAGTACCTCCATGAACACTGAAGCTTTCTTT. The chain recombines TRBV2 with TRBJ1-1, with a weak D call TRBD1 (6 bases). Germline V gene sequence: CDR1 SNHLY, CDR2 FYNNEI. V lost 6 bases to trimming and J lost 0 bases, with 23 bases between them. The CDR3 extends over 18 amino acids.

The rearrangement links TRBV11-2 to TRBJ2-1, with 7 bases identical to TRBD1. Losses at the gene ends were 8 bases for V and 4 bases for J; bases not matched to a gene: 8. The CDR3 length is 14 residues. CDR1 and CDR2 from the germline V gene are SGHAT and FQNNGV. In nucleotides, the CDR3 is TGTGCCAGCGCTAAGGGGGCCCTTTACAATGAGCAGTTCTTC. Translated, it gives CASAKGALYNEQFF.

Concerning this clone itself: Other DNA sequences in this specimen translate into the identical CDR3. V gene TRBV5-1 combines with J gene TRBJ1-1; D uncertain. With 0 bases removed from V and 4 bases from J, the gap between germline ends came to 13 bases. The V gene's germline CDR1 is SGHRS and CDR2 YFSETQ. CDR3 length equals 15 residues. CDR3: CASSLGPLPTTEAFF. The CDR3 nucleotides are TGCGCCAGCAGCTTGGGTCCGCTACCGACCACTGAAGCTTTCTTT.

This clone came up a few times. This chain's CDR3 is CASSQKITGASYNSPLHF. CDR3 DNA: TGCGCCAGCAGCCAAAAAATTACAGGGGCCTCCTATAATTCACCCCTCCACTTT. This rearrangement joins TRBV4-1 to TRBJ1-6; 7 nucleotides line up with TRBD1. The germline CDR1 and CDR2 sequences are MGHRA and YSYEKL. The length of the CDR3 is 18 residues. Unmatched junction bases numbered 7, after V lost 2 bases and J lost 0 bases.

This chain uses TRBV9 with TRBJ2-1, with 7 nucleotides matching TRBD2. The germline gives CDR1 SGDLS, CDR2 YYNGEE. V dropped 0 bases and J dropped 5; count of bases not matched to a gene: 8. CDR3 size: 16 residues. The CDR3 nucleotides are TGTGCCAGCAGCGTAGGGATCCAGCGGGGCGACAATGAGCAGTTCTTC. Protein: CASSVGIQRGDNEQFF. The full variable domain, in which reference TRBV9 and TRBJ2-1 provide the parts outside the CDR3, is DSGVTQTPKHLITATGQRVTLRCSPRSGDLSVYWYQQSLDQGLQFLIQYYNGEERAKGNILERFSAQQFPDLHSELNLSSLELGDSALYFCASSVGIQRGDNEQFFGPGTRLTVL.

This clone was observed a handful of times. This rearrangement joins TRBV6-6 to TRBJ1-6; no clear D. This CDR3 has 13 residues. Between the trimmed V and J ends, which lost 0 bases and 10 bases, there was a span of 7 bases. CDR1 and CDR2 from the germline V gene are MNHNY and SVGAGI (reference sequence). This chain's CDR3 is CASSYSLNSPLHF. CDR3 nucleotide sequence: TGTGCCAGCAGTTACTCGCTCAACTCACCCCTCCACTTT.

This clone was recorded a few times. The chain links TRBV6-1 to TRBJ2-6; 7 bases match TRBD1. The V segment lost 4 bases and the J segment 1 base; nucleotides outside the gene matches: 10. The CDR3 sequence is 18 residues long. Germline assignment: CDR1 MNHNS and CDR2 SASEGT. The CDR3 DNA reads TGTGCCAGCAGTGCTACGACAGGGACCTATTCTGGGGCCAACGTCCTGACTTTC. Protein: CASSATTGTYSGANVLTF.

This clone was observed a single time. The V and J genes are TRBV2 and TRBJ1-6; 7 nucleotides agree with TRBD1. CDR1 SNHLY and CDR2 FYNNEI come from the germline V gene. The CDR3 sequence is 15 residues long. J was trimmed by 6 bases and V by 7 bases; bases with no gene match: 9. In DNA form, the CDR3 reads TGTGCCAGCACGCAGACAGGGTCGGGTAATTCACCCCTCCACTTT. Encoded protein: CASTQTGSGNSPLHF.

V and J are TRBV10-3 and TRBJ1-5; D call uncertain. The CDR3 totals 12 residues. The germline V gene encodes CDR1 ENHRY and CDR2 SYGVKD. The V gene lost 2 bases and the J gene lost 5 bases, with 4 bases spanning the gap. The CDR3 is CAISEGDQPQHF. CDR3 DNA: TGTGCCATCAGTGAGGGGGATCAGCCCCAGCATTTT.

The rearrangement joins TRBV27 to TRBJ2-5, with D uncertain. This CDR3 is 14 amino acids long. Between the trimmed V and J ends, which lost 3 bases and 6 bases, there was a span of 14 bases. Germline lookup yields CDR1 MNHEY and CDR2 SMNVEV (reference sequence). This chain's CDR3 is CASSLAGVGKTQYF. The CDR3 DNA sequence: TGTGCCAGCAGTTTGGCAGGAGTTGGAAAGACCCAGTACTTC.

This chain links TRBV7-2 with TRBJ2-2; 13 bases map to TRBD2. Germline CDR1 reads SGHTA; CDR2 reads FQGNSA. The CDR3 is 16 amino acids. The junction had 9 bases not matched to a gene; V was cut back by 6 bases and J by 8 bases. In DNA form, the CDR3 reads TGTGCCAGCAGGACTAGCGGGGGGTCGCGGACAGGGGAGCTGTTTTTT. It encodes CASRTSGGSRTGELFF.

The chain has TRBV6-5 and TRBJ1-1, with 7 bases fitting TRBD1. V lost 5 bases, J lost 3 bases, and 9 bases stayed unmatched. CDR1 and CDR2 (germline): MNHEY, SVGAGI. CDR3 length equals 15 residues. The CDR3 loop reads CASSPSTGRDTEAFF. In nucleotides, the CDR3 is TGTGCCAGCAGTCCCTCGACAGGGAGGGACACTGAAGCTTTCTTT.

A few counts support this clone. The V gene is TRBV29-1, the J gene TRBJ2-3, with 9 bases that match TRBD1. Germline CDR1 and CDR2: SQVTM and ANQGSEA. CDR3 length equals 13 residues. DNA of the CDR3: TGCTCAGCGGACAGGGGTAGGGCAGATACGCAGTATTTT. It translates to CSADRGRADTQYF.

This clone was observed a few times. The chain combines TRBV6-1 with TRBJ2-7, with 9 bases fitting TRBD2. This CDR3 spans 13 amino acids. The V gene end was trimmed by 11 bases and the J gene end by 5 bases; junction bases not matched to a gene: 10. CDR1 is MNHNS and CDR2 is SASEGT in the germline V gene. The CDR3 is CAARGLAGHEQYF. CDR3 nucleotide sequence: TGTGCCGCTCGGGGGCTAGCGGGACACGAGCAGTACTTC.

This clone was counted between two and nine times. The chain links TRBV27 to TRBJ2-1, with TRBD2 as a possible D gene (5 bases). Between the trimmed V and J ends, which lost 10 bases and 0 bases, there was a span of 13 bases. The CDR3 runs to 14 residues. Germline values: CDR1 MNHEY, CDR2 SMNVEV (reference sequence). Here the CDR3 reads CATQEVSSYNEQFF. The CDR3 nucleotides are TGTGCCACCCAGGAGGTAAGCTCCTACAATGAGCAGTTCTTC.